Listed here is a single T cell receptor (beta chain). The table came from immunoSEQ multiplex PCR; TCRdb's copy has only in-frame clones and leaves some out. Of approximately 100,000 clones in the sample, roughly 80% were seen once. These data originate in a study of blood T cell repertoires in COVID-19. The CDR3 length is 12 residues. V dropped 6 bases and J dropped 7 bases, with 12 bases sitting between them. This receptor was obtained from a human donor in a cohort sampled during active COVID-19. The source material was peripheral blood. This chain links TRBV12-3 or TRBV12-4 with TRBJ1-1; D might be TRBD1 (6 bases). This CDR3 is CASSQTGFEAFF. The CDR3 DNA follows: TGTGCCAGCAGCCAGACAGGCTTTGAAGCTTTCTTT.